The next 9 T cell receptor beta chains were all read from a single sample in a study of blood T cell repertoires in COVID-19. Only in-frame clones appear in the TCRdb table, and some are missing; sequencing was by immunoSEQ multiplex PCR. The sample has 250,000 to 350,000 clones, roughly 80% seen once. Sequencing input: peripheral blood. All receptors derive from a woman aged 45 to 65 with active or convalescent COVID-19.

The chain recombines TRBV2 with TRBJ1-1; D is perhaps TRBD1 (6 bases). The CDR3 totals 13 residues. The germline V and J ends were trimmed by 8 bases and 5 bases, with 15 bases remaining between them. Looked up from germline, CDR1 is SNHLY and CDR2 is FYNNEI. The CDR3 bases are TGTGCCAGCGAACAGGGTAGGGGAACTGAAGCTTTCTTT. This translates into CASEQGRGTEAFF. The full variable domain, with the rest looked up from reference TRBV2 and TRBJ1-1, is EPEVTQTPSHQVTQMGQEVILRCVPISNHLYFYWYRQILGQKVEFLVSFYNNEISEKSEIFDDQFSVERPDGSNFTLKIRSTKLEDSAMYFCASEQGRGTEAFFGQGTRLTVV.

The rearrangement uses TRBV5-1 and TRBJ1-2; D not certain. The CDR3 spans 14 residues. V was trimmed by 0 bases and J by 4 bases, leaving 10 bases between them. The germline V gene has CDR1 SGHRS and CDR2 YFSETQ. CDR3 DNA sequence: TGCGCCAGCAGCTTGGCCGATGGCTCCTATGGCTACACCTTC. This codes for CASSLADGSYGYTF.

The V call is TRBV7-9, the J call TRBJ2-1, with D possibly TRBD1 on 6 matching bases. The germline V and J ends were trimmed by 2 bases and 7 bases, with 18 bases remaining between them. The CDR3 is made up of 16 amino acids. CDR1 SEHNR and CDR2 FQNEAQ come from the germline V gene (reference sequence). CDR3 sequence (DNA): TGTGCCAGCAGCTTAAGGACAGATAGGTTGATTAATGAGCAGTTCTTC. This encodes CASSLRTDRLINEQFF.

The chain recombines TRBV27 with TRBJ1-2, with 10 nucleotides matching TRBD1. V lost 6 bases to trimming and J lost 7 bases; unmatched junction nucleotides: 5. There are 13 residues in the CDR3. The germline gives CDR1 MNHEY, CDR2 SMNVEV (reference sequence). The CDR3 sequence is CASSPGQGTGYTF. CDR3 sequence (DNA): TGTGCCAGCAGCCCGGGACAGGGGACTGGCTACACCTTC.

This chain uses TRBV28 with TRBJ2-3, with 8 nucleotides matching TRBD1. The CDR3 contains 17 residues. V was clipped by 1 base and J by 4 bases; unmatched bases: 10. Germline V lookup: CDR1 MDHEN, CDR2 SYDVKM. The CDR3, as DNA: TGTGCCAGCAGTTTATCTGCACAGGGGGTTGGCGCAGATACGCAGTATTTT. Its translation is CASSLSAQGVGADTQYF.

This clone appeared a few times. The chain combines TRBV6-5 with TRBJ2-1; 12 positions agree with TRBD2. Germline CDR1 and CDR2: MNHEY and SVGAGI. The V and J ends lost 6 bases and 7 bases, in that order; junction bases with no gene match: 7. The CDR3 consists of 15 residues. The CDR3 bases are TGTGCCAGCAGCTCGACTAGCGGGAGATGGAATGAGCAGTTCTTC. Amino acids: CASSSTSGRWNEQFF.

The chain links TRBV28 to TRBJ1-2; D is unclear. Germline V gene data show CDR1 as MDHEN and CDR2 as SYDVKM. CDR3 size: 10 residues. The germline V and J ends were trimmed by 5 bases and 8 bases, with 6 bases remaining between them. The DNA of the CDR3 is TGTGCCAGCAGTCAGAAAGGCTACACCTTC. Translating gives CASSQKGYTF.

The rearrangement joins TRBV9 to TRBJ1-6; TRBD1 aligns across 10 bases. V was clipped by 3 bases and J by 0 bases; unmatched bases: 12. The CDR3 covers 20 residues. Germline assignment: CDR1 SGDLS and CDR2 YYNGEE. The CDR3 here is CASSALPTGTGASYNSPLHF. DNA of the CDR3: TGTGCCAGCAGCGCTTTACCCACCGGGACAGGGGCCTCCTATAATTCACCCCTCCACTTT. Looking up the rest from reference TRBV9 and TRBJ1-6 gives the full variable domain: DSGVTQTPKHLITATGQRVTLRCSPRSGDLSVYWYQQSLDQGLQFLIQYYNGEERAKGNILERFSAQQFPDLHSELNLSSLELGDSALYFCASSALPTGTGASYNSPLHFGNGTRLTVT.

The chain has TRBV19 and TRBJ1-2, with D possibly TRBD1 on 5 matching bases. The CDR3 length is 15 residues. The V gene lost 3 bases and the J gene lost 0 bases, with 11 bases spanning the gap. CDR1 and CDR2 from the germline V gene are LNHDA and SQIVND (reference sequence). The chain's CDR3 is CASSMGGRSNYGYTF. CDR3 nucleotides: TGTGCCAGTAGTATGGGGGGAAGATCTAACTATGGCTACACCTTC. Full variable domain (remainder filled in from reference TRBV19 and TRBJ1-2): DGGITQSPKYLFRKEGQNVTLSCEQNLNHDAMYWYRQDPGQGLRLIYYSQIVNDFQKGDIAEGYSVSREKKESFPLTVTSAQKNPTAFYLCASSMGGRSNYGYTFGSGTRLTVV.